These T cell receptor beta chains were read from a single sample in a study of T-cell reconstitution after alpha-beta-depleted transplantation in children. TCRdb called the PCR reads again in MiXCR, with one record for every CDR3 protein. The table lists about 460,000 distinct CDR3 sequences, around 13% of them singletons. The material sequenced was PBMCs from the stem cell graft donor, taken from the stem cell graft. These receptor sequences come from a human donor who donated a stem cell graft to a child with combined immunodeficiency. CDR3s include the opening cysteine and the closing phenylalanine or tryptophan. Each record gives: V gene, clone size, J gene, D gene, CDR3 protein, CDR3 DNA. The D gene is left open where the match is weak. A clone size is listed for some rows: how often the clone was seen (once, few, many), or a class if it is expanded.

V: TRBV5-5
size: many
J: TRBJ2-1
D: .
CDR3: CASSVRDRYNEQFF
DNA: TGTGCCAGCAGCGTCCGGGACCGTTACAATGAGCAGTTCTTC

V: TRBV11-2
size: few
J: TRBJ2-1
D: .
CDR3: CASSHRDIAQNEQFF
DNA: TGTGCCAGCAGCCACCGGGACATAGCTCAAAATGAGCAGTTCTTC

V: TRBV5-1
size: many
J: TRBJ2-7
D: .
CDR3: CASSLTGGYEQYF
DNA: TGTGCCAGCTCACTAACTGGGGGCTACGAGCAGTACTTC

V: TRBV29-1
size: .
J: TRBJ2-4
D: .
CDR3: CSVLGILNIQYF
DNA: TGCAGCGTTTTGGGAATTCTAAACATTCAGTACTTC

V: TRBV4-3
size: many
J: TRBJ2-5
D: TRBD2
CDR3: CASSQEFAGGETQYF
DNA: TGCGCCAGCAGCCAAGAGTTCGCGGGAGGAGAGACCCAGTACTTC

V: TRBV6-5
size: many
J: TRBJ2-7
D: TRBD2
CDR3: CASSYEGGNYEQYF
DNA: TGTGCCAGCAGTTACGAGGGAGGGAACTACGAGCAGTACTTC

V: TRBV3-1
size: few
J: TRBJ1-3
D: TRBD1
CDR3: CASSQGPLGQGNTIYF
DNA: TGTGCCAGCAGCCAAGGCCCGCTCGGACAGGGGAACACCATATATTTT

V: TRBV15
size: many
J: TRBJ2-7
D: .
CDR3: CATSRDPGYEQYF
DNA: TGTGCCACCAGCAGAGATCCAGGATACGAGCAGTACTTC

V: TRBV12-3/TRBV12-4
size: .
J: TRBJ2-1
D: .
CDR3: CASSLGNTYNEQFF
DNA: TGTGCCAGCAGTTTAGGTAACACCTACAATGAGCAGTTCTTC

V: TRBV5-8
size: many
J: TRBJ1-4
D: .
CDR3: CASSLPHSFNEKLFF
DNA: TGTGCCAGCAGCTTGCCGCACAGCTTTAATGAAAAACTGTTTTTT

V: TRBV29-1
size: few
J: TRBJ2-3
D: TRBD1
CDR3: CSVEHQGVSDTQYF
DNA: TGCAGCGTTGAACACCAGGGGGTGTCCGATACGCAGTATTTT

V: TRBV12-3/TRBV12-4
size: many
J: TRBJ1-1
D: .
CDR3: CASSFRAYTEAFF
DNA: TGTGCCAGCAGTTTTCGGGCGTACACTGAAGCTTTCTTT

V: TRBV29-1
size: .
J: TRBJ2-7
D: .
CDR3: CSVVNNYYEQYF
DNA: TGCAGCGTTGTTAACAACTACTACGAGCAGTACTTC

V: TRBV5-1
size: few
J: TRBJ2-5
D: .
CDR3: CASSSGYGETQYF
DNA: TGCGCCAGCAGCTCAGGGTATGGAGAGACCCAGTACTTC

V: TRBV6-1
size: few
J: TRBJ2-3
D: .
CDR3: CASSLGPRPPTDTQYF
DNA: TGTGCCAGCAGCCTCGGGCCCAGACCACCCACAGATACGCAGTATTTT

V: TRBV3-1
size: many
J: TRBJ2-5
D: .
CDR3: CASRGGSDQWETQYF
DNA: TGTGCCAGCAGAGGTGGTTCGGACCAATGGGAGACCCAGTACTTC

V: TRBV7-2
size: many
J: TRBJ2-7
D: .
CDR3: CASSSGLHSYEQYF
DNA: TGTGCCAGCAGCTCCGGACTCCACTCCTACGAGCAGTACTTC

V: TRBV7-2
size: .
J: TRBJ2-7
D: .
CDR3: CASSLVGGDSYEQYF
DNA: TGTGCCAGCAGCTTAGTGGGGGGCGACTCCTACGAGCAGTACTTC

V: TRBV5-1
size: few
J: TRBJ2-3
D: .
CDR3: CASSSVPEERTDTQYF
DNA: TGCGCCAGCAGCTCCGTGCCGGAAGAAAGGACAGATACGCAGTATTTT

V: TRBV27
size: .
J: TRBJ2-3
D: .
CDR3: CASRQGSMHTDTQYF
DNA: TGTGCCAGCAGACAGGGATCTATGCACACAGATACGCAGTATTTT

V: TRBV7-9
size: few
J: TRBJ1-2
D: .
CDR3: CASSPGRINYGYTF
DNA: TGTGCCAGCAGCCCAGGACGGATTAACTATGGCTACACCTTC

V: TRBV27
size: .
J: TRBJ2-3
D: .
CDR3: CASRGLSRDRGGTDTQYF
DNA: TGTGCCAGCAGGGGTTTGTCGAGGGATAGGGGTGGGACAGATACGCAGTATTTT

V: TRBV20-1
size: .
J: TRBJ2-6
D: .
CDR3: CSADSGANVLTF
DNA: TGCAGTGCTGACTCTGGGGCCAACGTCCTGACTTTC